Detailed here is one TCR beta chain. Its antigen remains unidentified. Construction of the TCRbeta library involved unique molecular identifiers. TCRdb re-analysed the PCR reads in MiXCR, keeping a single row per CDR3 protein. The table has nearly 350,000 distinct CDR3 sequences, under 20% seen once. The data stem from a study of T-cell reconstitution after alpha-beta-depleted transplantation in children. Study-wide points: After one year, T-cell counts and TCRbeta diversity mostly came from new T cells. Some patients' high day-60 TCRbeta diversity was attributed to recipient cells surviving conditioning. Reportedly, alpha-beta T cells present about two months post-transplant originated from several hundred expanded clones of graft origin.

Germline trimming cut 4 bases from V and 6 bases from J; bases unmatched to any gene: 10. The CDR3 sequence is 18 residues long. Germline V CDR1 and CDR2: LGHNA, YNFKEQ. The chain is built from TRBV4-2 and TRBJ2-2; 14 bases match TRBD2. This specimen was PBMCs, mostly from graft donor cells, taken 360 days after TCRalphabeta/CD19-depleted stem cell transplant. The clonotype originates from a male patient between 2 and 15 years old who had a stem cell transplant for acute lymphoblastic leukemia, so the T cells may come from the graft donor. DNA of the CDR3: TGTGCCAGCAGCCCCCGACTAGCGGGAGGGGCACTATCCGGGGAGCTGTTTTTT. Its translation is CASSPRLAGGALSGELFF.